Presented here are 12 T cell receptor beta chains from one specimen sequenced in a study of blood T cell repertoires in COVID-19 (dated by TCRdb to the early 2020s). The library was obtained by the immunoSEQ multiplex PCR assay. TCRdb took this table from immuneACCESS and kept in-frame rearrangements with V and J called. Such tables lack part of the clones; where checked against another copy, unresolved V genes explain under half of the gap, and the rest is unexplained. For this sample there are a few hundred thousand clones; about 90% appear just once. The ten largest clones represent roughly a tenth of the sample. The sequencing sample was made of peripheral blood. These receptor sequences come from a woman in her twenties or thirties with COVID-19, enrolled during active disease.

The chain couples TRBV5-8 to TRBJ1-1; 7 bases line up with TRBD1. The CDR3 runs 15 residues. With V trimmed by 4 bases and J by 3 bases, 9 bases remained unmatched. Germline V gene data show CDR1 as SGHTS and CDR2 as YDEGEE. CDR3 nucleotides: TGTGCCAGCAGCCGATACGGGACAGCCGACACTGAAGCTTTCTTT. This codes for CASSRYGTADTEAFF.

The chain carries TRBV30 and TRBJ1-2; weak D call: TRBD1 (6 bases). This CDR3 is 13 amino acids long. V lost 0 bases and J lost 8, with 13 bases in between. CDR1 and CDR2 (germline): GTSNPN, SVGIG (reference sequence). CDR3 sequence reads: CAWSVLGGAGYTF. Written as DNA, the CDR3 is TGTGCCTGGAGTGTACTGGGGGGGGCGGGCTACACCTTC. Full variable domain (remainder filled in from reference TRBV30 and TRBJ1-2): SQTIHQWPATLVQPVGSPLSLECTVEGTSNPNLYWYRQAAGRGLQLLFYSVGIGQISSEVPQNLSASRPQDRQFILSSKKLLLSDSGFYLCAWSVLGGAGYTFGSGTRLTVV.

The rearrangement joins TRBV19 to TRBJ2-5, with TRBD2 matching 8 bases. Unmatched junction bases numbered 10, after V lost 3 bases and J lost 4 bases. Germline assignment: CDR1 LNHDA and CDR2 SQIVND (reference sequence). CDR3 length equals 16 residues. Here the CDR3 DNA reads TGTGCCAGTAGTATCGGACTAGCCCCCGGGGTAGAGACCCAGTACTTC. The encoded protein is CASSIGLAPGVETQYF.

The chain uses TRBV18 and TRBJ2-7, with 10 bases fitting TRBD1. This CDR3 is built from 16 residues. Germline trimming cut 4 bases from V and 6 bases from J; bases unmatched to any gene: 12. Germline V gives CDR1 KGHSH, CDR2 LQKENI. In DNA form, the CDR3 reads TGTGCCAGCTCACTGAGACAGGGGGCGCTCCGTTTCGAGCAGTACTTC. This translates into CASSLRQGALRFEQYF.

The chain is built from TRBV19 and TRBJ2-7; a possible D gene is TRBD1 (5 bases). Germline V gene data show CDR1 as LNHDA and CDR2 as SQIVND (reference sequence). The length of the CDR3 is 12 residues. V lost 10 bases to trimming and J lost 2 bases, with 12 bases between them. The CDR3 nucleotides read TGTGCCACAACCGACAGTACCTACGAGCAGTACTTC. The encoded protein is CATTDSTYEQYF.

CDR3 DNA: TGTGCCAGCAGTCGGGGGGGGGATTTGAGAGTTAATAGCAATGAGCAGTTCTTC. Amino acid sequence: CASSRGGDLRVNSNEQFF. This chain joins TRBV6-6 and TRBJ2-1; the match to TRBD2 covers 8 bases. CDR3 length: 18 amino acids. Germline V gene data show CDR1 as MNHNY and CDR2 as SVGAGI (reference sequence). V gave up 5 bases and J gave up 6 bases; unmatched junction bases: 18.

This chain joins TRBV28 and TRBJ1-4; D unclear. The CDR3 covers 14 residues. V gave up 6 bases and J gave up 3 bases, with 11 bases separating them. Germline CDR1 MDHEN, CDR2 SYDVKM. The CDR3 region is CASRTLRANEKLFF. The CDR3, as DNA: TGTGCCAGCAGGACTCTACGAGCTAATGAAAAACTGTTTTTT.

V gene TRBV7-9 combines with J gene TRBJ2-3; 9 nucleotides align to TRBD2. CDR3 length: 14 amino acids. CDR1 and CDR2 from the germline V gene are SEHNR and FQNEAQ (reference sequence). After removal of 8 bases from V and 3 bases from J, the junction contained 6 bases not matched to a gene. CDR3 DNA sequence: TGTGCCAGCGCCATGACTAGCGGAACAGATACGCAGTATTTT. Its protein product is CASAMTSGTDTQYF. Using reference TRBV7-9 and TRBJ2-3 for the parts outside the CDR3, the full variable domain is DTGVSQNPRHKITKRGQNVTFRCDPISEHNRLYWYRQTLGQGPEFLTYFQNEAQLEKSRLLSDRFSAERPKGSFSTLEIQRTEQGDSAMYLCASAMTSGTDTQYFGPGTRLTVL.

V usage is TRBV27 and J usage is TRBJ2-5; D gene unclear. The CDR3 is 14 amino acids. Germline V gene sequence: CDR1 MNHEY, CDR2 SMNVEV (reference sequence). V was pared by 0 bases and J by 5 bases, with 10 bases between. CDR3 sequence reads: CASSLSVAGETQYF. The DNA for the CDR3 is TGTGCCAGCAGTTTATCGGTAGCCGGGGAGACCCAGTACTTC.

CDR3 DNA: TGTGCCAGCAGCTCGACCCTAGCGGGAGAAGAGACCCAGTACTTC. It is translated as CASSSTLAGEETQYF. V gene TRBV11-3 combines with J gene TRBJ2-5, with 10 bases fitting TRBD2. CDR3 length: 15 amino acids. Trimming cost V 4 bases and J 3 bases; bases outside gene matches: 5. Germline loops: CDR1 SGHNT, CDR2 YENEEA.

The chain joins TRBV28 to TRBJ2-7; D remains unclear. The CDR3 length is 17 residues. Germline V gene sequence: CDR1 MDHEN, CDR2 SYDVKM. The ends were cut back, 3 bases at V and 0 bases at J, with 18 bases in the middle. In nucleotides, the CDR3 is TGTGCCAGCAGTTTTAATGGCTGGCACCGTATCTCCTACGAGCAGTACTTC. This gives the protein CASSFNGWHRISYEQYF.

The chain couples TRBV7-6 to TRBJ1-1, with D tentatively TRBD1 (5 bases). Trimming took off 4 bases at V and 1 base at J, with 16 bases between the two ends. Looked up from germline, CDR1 is SGHVS and CDR2 is FNYEAQ. The CDR3 consists of 16 residues. In DNA, the CDR3 is TGTGCCAGCAGCTCTCCCCCAGACAGTACGAACACTGAAGCTTTCTTT. Its translation: CASSSPPDSTNTEAFF.